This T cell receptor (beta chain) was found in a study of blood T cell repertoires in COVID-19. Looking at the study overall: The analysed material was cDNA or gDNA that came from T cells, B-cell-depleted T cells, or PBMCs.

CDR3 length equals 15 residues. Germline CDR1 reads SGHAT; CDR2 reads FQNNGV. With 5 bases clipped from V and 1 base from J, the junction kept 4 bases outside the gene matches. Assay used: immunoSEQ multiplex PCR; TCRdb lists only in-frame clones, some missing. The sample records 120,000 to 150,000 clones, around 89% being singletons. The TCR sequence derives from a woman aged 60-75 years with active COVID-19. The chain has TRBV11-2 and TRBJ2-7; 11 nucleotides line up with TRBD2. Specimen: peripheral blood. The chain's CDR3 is CASSPLAGGSYEQYF. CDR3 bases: TGTGCCAGCAGCCCCTTAGCGGGAGGGTCCTACGAGCAGTACTTC. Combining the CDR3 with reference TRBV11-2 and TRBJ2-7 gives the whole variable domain EAGVAQSPRYKIIEKRQSVAFWCNPISGHATLYWYQQILGQGPKLLIQFQNNGVVDDSQLPKDRFSAERLKGVDSTLKIQPAKLEDSAVYLCASSPLAGGSYEQYFGPGTRLTVT.